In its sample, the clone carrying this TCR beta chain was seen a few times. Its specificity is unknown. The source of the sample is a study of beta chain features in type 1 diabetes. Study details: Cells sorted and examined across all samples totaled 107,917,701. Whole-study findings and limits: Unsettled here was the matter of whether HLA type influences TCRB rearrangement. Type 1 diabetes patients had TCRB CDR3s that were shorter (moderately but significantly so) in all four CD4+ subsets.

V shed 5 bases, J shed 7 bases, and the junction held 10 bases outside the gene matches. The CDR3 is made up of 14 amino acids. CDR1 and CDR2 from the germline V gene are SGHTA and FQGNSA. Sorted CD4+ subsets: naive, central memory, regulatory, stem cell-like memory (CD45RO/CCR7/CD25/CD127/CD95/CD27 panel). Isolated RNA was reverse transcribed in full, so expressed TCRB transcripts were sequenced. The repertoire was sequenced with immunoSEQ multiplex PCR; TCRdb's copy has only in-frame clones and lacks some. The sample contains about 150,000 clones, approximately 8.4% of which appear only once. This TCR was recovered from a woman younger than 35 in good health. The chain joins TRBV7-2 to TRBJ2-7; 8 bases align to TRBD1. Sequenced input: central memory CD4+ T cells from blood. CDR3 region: CASSPTGGDWEQYF. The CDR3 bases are TGTGCCAGCAGCCCCACAGGGGGTGATTGGGAGCAGTACTTC.